This TCR beta chain is from a study of T cell responses to AZD1222 COVID-19 vaccine (dated by TCRdb to 2020 to 2023). In terms of the full investigation: A total of approximately 250 trial participants underwent TCR sequencing, of whom roughly 210 had received two doses of AZD1222 and approximately 25 had received two doses of the MenACWY control vaccine. Trial participants were enrolled by age into subgroups of 18-55, 56-69 and 70-plus years, and about 150, 27 and 61 TCR-sequenced participants, respectively, were included in these subgroups.

Relative to germline, V is 3 bases shorter and J is 3 bases shorter, with 11 bases between their ends. According to the germline V gene (reference sequence), CDR1 reads SEHNR and CDR2 reads FQNEAQ. From the cysteine up to the phenylalanine, the CDR3 has a length of 14 residues. Only the CDR3 DNA stays, 42 bases, in frame from base 1. The CDR3 regions of human TCRbeta chains were analyzed by immunosequencing. The published analysis was carried out like this. TCRs in the repertoires were matched against a reference library of SARS-CoV-2-specific TCRs that had been generated with the MIRA antigen-specificity platform. Breadth was defined as the fraction of unique TCRs that were SARS-CoV-2-associated, and depth was defined as the fraction of total T cells that were SARS-CoV-2-associated. Using the MIRA data, each spike-specific TCR was mapped to the spike region that the TCR reacts to and placed in a CD4 or CD8 class. Log10-transformed breadth and depth values were compared by one-way ANOVA with Sidak's multiple comparisons tests. TCRdb holds this immuneACCESS table with in-frame rearrangements only. Some clones are missing; in checked studies, unresolved V genes explain under half, and the rest has no known cause. V and J calls and clone size follow that table, whereas D and trimming were derived from the DNA. A total of 130,000 to 150,000 clones appear in this sample, about 86% of them only once. The top ten hold 5.1% of the sample.

The sample's time point, from its label and the paper: about 28 days (+/-7) after the second vaccine dose. AZD1222 recipients with second doses at about 4 weeks or about 12 weeks were pooled, because spike-specific TCR depth and breadth did not differ between schedules. Vaccinee samples came from UK trials COV001 and COV002, including a single-blind randomized controlled phase 2/3 trial of AZD1222 (ChAdOx1 nCoV-19) in healthy adults. For TCRbeta chain sequencing, PBMC samples from trial participants were taken at day 0 and at day 28 after the second dose. Paper-wide results and their limitations: Only five or six AZD1222 recipients were SARS-CoV-2 seropositive at baseline, limiting conclusions about previously exposed vaccinees. Because no day 14 peak-response samples were available, repertoires were characterized only after the peak T cell response. Reportedly, close to half of the unique spike-specific TCRs recognized epitopes lying outside the regions that are mutated in the B.1.351 and B.1.1.7 variants. After two AZD1222 doses, both the breadth and the depth of spike-specific TCRs were significantly higher than at day 0 and than in MenACWY recipients. CD4 TCRs associated with the vaccine covered the entire spike protein, and the dominant responses were in regions 160-218 and 743-854. Participants were mostly white British and included more females than males, and it was suggested by the authors that clonal diversity may have been underestimated. The 56-69-year group was small, and its depth increase did not reach significance, likely because of low power.

As to this clone: It lacks a known antigen. The record has no base qualities; no much larger clone is one base away.

This TCR was recovered from an adult who received the AZD1222 COVID-19 vaccine. The sample in question was peripheral blood, obtained 28 days after the second AZD1222 dose. The receptor chain draws on TRBV7-9 and TRBJ2-5, with the D gene uncertain. This receptor has the CDR3 CASSLTGYEETQYF. The nucleotide sequence reads as follows: TGTGCCAGCAGCTTGACCGGGTACGAAGAGACCCAGTACTTC.